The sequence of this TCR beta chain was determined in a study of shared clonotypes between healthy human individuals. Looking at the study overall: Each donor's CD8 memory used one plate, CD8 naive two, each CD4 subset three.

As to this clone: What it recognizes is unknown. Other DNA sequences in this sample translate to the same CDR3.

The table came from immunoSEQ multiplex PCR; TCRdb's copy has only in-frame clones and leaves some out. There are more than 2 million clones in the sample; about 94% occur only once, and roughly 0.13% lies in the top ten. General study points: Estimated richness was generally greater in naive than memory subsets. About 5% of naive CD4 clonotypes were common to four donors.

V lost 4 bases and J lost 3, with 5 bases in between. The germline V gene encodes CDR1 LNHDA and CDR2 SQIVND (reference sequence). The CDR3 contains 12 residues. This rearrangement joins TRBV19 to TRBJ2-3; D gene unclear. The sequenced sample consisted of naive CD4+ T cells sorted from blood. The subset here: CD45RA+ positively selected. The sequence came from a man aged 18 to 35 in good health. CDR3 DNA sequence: TGTGCCAGTAGTAGGGGAACAGATACGCAGTATTTT. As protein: CASSRGTDTQYF.